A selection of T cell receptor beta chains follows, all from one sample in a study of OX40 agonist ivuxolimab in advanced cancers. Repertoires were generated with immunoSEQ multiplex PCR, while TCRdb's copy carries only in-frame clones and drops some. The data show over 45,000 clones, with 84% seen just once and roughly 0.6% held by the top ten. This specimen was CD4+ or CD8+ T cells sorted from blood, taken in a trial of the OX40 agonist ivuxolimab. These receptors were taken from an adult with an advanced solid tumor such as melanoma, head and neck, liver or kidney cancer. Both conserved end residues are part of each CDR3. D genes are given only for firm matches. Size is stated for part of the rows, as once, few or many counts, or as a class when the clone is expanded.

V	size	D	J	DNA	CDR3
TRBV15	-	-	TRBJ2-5	TGTGCCACCAGCTCCGGTCCAGGGACGACCCAGTACTTC	CATSSGPGTTQYF
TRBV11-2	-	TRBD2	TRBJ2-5	TGTGCCAGCAGCCCCATGGCTAGCGGGTTCGGGGTAGAGACCCAGTACTTC	CASSPMASGFGVETQYF
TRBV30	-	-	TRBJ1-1	TGTGCCTGGAGTAGAGACGGGGGCTCTGAAGCTTTCTTT	CAWSRDGGSEAFF
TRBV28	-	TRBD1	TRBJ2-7	TGTGCCAGCAGGGGACAGGGGAGCTCCTACGAGCAGTACTTC	CASRGQGSSYEQYF
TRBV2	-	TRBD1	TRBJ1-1	TGTGCCAGCAGAAAGGGACAGATCGAAGCTTTCTTT	CASRKGQIEAFF
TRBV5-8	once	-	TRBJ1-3	TGTGCCAGCAGCTTGGCCGCGGGAACAGGGTCTGGAAACACCATATATTTT	CASSLAAGTGSGNTIYF
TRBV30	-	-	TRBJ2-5	TGTGCCTGGAGTGGGACTTCTCGGGGGACCCAGTACTTC	CAWSGTSRGTQYF
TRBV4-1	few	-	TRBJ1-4	TGCGCCAGCAGCCAAGATCCGAGACAGGCTAATGAAAAACTGTTTTTT	CASSQDPRQANEKLFF
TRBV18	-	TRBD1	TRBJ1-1	TGTGCCAGCCAAACCGACAGGGGCGAGACCACTGAAGCTTTCTTT	CASQTDRGETTEAFF
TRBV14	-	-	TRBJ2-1	TGTGCCAGCAGCCAATGGGAGAACTCCTACAATGAGCAGTTCTTC	CASSQWENSYNEQFF
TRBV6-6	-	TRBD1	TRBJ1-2	TGTGCCAGCAGTCACGGGGACAGGGGGCAGTATGGCTACACCTTC	CASSHGDRGQYGYTF
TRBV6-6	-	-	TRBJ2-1	TGTGCCAGCAAGCCGACAGCCTCCTACAATGAGCAGTTCTTC	CASKPTASYNEQFF
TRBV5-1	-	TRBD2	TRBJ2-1	TGCGCCAGCAGCCCCGGGACTAGCGGGGGGGCCAGGGATGAGCAGTTCTTC	CASSPGTSGGARDEQFF
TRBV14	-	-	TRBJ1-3	TGTGCCAGCAGCCATCTCAGTGGAAACACCATATATTTT	CASSHLSGNTIYF
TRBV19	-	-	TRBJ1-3	TGTGCCAGTAGTAATCCAGGGGCTACATACTCTGGAAACACCATATATTTT	CASSNPGATYSGNTIYF
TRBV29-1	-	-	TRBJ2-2	TGCAGCGGGGGTCGGGCCCTCACCGGGGAGCTGTTTTTT	CSGGRALTGELFF
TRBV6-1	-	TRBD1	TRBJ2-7	TGTGCCAGCAGGGGGGCCGGGACAGGGGCCTACGAGCAGTACTTC	CASRGAGTGAYEQYF
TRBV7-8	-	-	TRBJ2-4	TGTGCCAGCAGTCCATACAGGGCACCGGCCAAAAACATTCAGTACTTC	CASSPYRAPAKNIQYF
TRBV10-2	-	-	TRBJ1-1	TGCGCCAGCAGGGGAGTAGGGTCTGAAGCTTTCTTT	CASRGVGSEAFF
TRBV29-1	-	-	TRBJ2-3	TGCAGCGTTGGGGAGCGAGACTTCACAGATACGCAGTATTTT	CSVGERDFTDTQYF
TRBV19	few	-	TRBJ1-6	TGTGCCAGTGCCGAGACTGGGAATGGTTATTCACCCCTCCACTTT	CASAETGNGYSPLHF
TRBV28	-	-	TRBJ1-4	TGTGCCAGCATCCGAGGGGGGGATGAAAAACTGTTTTTT	CASIRGGDEKLFF
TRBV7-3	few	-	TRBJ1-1	TGTGCCAGCAGCCGCAGGACGGACACTGAAGCTTTCTTT	CASSRRTDTEAFF
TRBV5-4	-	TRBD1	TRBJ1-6	TGTGCCAGCAGCTCCCGACAGGGAAGCTCCTATAATTCACCCCTCCACTTT	CASSSRQGSSYNSPLHF
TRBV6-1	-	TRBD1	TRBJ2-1	TGTGCCAGCTTGATACACCGGGACAGGAATGAGCAGTTCTTC	CASLIHRDRNEQFF
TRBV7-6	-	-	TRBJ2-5	TGTGCCAGCAGCTTAGACAGGAGGGGGCCCCAAGAGACCCAGTACTTC	CASSLDRRGPQETQYF
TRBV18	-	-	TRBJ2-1	TGTGCCAGCTCAGGGAGGTGGGGTTCCTACAATGAGCAGTTCTTC	CASSGRWGSYNEQFF
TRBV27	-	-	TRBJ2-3	TGTGCCAGCAGTCGCAAGCCGAGGGTGGGCACAGATACGCAGTATTTT	CASSRKPRVGTDTQYF
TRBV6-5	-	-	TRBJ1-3	TGTGCCAGCAGCAGAACAGGGCCCTCTGGAAACACCATATATTTT	CASSRTGPSGNTIYF
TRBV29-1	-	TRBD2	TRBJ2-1	TGCAGCGTTTCGGGACTAGCGGGATCGAATGAGCAGTTCTTC	CSVSGLAGSNEQFF
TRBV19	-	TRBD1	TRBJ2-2	TGTGCCAGTACCGGACAGGCCGGCACCGGGGAGCTGTTTTTT	CASTGQAGTGELFF
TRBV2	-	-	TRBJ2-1	TGTGCCAGCAGTTTAGAGGTCGGTAGAAATGAGCAGTTCTTC	CASSLEVGRNEQFF
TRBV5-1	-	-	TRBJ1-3	TGCGCCAGCAGCGAGTATTCTGGAAACACCATATATTTT	CASSEYSGNTIYF
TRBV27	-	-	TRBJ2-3	TGTGCCAGCAGCCCACTAGCAACCACAGATACGCAGTATTTT	CASSPLATTDTQYF
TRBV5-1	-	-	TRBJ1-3	TGCGCCAGCAGCATGCAGGGGACTTCGGGAAACACCATATATTTT	CASSMQGTSGNTIYF
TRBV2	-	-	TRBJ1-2	TGTGCCAGCACCGAAATGGTACAGCGTTTTAACTATGGCTACACCTTC	CASTEMVQRFNYGYTF
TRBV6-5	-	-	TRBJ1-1	TGTGCCAGCAGTTACTCGCTGCATAACACTGAAGCTTTCTTT	CASSYSLHNTEAFF
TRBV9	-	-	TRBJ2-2	TGTGCCAGCAGCGTAGGGGCTGCGAACACCGGGGAGCTGTTTTTT	CASSVGAANTGELFF
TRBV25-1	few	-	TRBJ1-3	TGTGCCACGCAAGGGGCCTTCTCTGGAAACACCATATATTTT	CATQGAFSGNTIYF
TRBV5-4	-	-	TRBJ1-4	TGTGCCAGCAGCTTGGGGTCCGAAGAAAAACTGTTTTTT	CASSLGSEEKLFF
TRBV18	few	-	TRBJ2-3	TGTGCCAGCTCACTTACTAGTCCTGGCACAGATACGCAGTATTTT	CASSLTSPGTDTQYF
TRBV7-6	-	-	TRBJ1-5	TGTGCCAGCAGCTTACTCGGGCGGAATGGCAATCAGCCCCAGCATTTT	CASSLLGRNGNQPQHF
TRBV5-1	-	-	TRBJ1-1	TGCGCCAGCAGGCAGGGGACCACTGAAGCTTTCTTT	CASRQGTTEAFF
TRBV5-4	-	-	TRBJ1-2	TGTGCCAGCAGCTTGGACCCAGGAAAACTCTATGGCTACACCTTC	CASSLDPGKLYGYTF
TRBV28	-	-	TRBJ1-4	TGTGCCAGCAGTTCCTACAGGGACGAAAAACTGTTTTTT	CASSSYRDEKLFF
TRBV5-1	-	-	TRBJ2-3	TGCGCCAGCAGCACGGGACACGCCACAGATACGCAGTATTTT	CASSTGHATDTQYF
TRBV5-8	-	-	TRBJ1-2	TGTGCCAGCAGCTTGGTAGGGGGGGAATTTGGCTACACCTTC	CASSLVGGEFGYTF
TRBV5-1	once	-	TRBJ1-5	TGCGCCAGCAGCTTGGGGGGTTATCAGCCCCAGCATTTT	CASSLGGYQPQHF
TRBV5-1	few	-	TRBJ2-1	TGCGCCAGCAACCCGGGTAGCGGCTACAATGAGCAGTTCTTC	CASNPGSGYNEQFF
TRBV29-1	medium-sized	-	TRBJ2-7	TGCAGCGTTGAAGTAACCAGATCGCGATATGGCTACGAGCAGTACTTC	CSVEVTRSRYGYEQYF
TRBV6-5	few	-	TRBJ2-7	TGTGCCAGCAGTTACTCGGCGGTGGGTATTACCTACGAGCAGTACTTC	CASSYSAVGITYEQYF
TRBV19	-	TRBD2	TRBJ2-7	TGTGCCAGTGGCCTAGCGGGCTCCTACGAGCAGTACTTC	CASGLAGSYEQYF
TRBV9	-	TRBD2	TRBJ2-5	TGTGCCAGCAACGCGGGGACTAGCGGCCAAGAGACCCAGTACTTC	CASNAGTSGQETQYF
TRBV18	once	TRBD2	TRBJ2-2	TGTGCCAGCTCACCAACTAGCGACACCGGGGAGCTGTTTTTT	CASSPTSDTGELFF
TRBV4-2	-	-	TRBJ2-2	TGTGCCAGCAGCCAAGATGTACCCAGGGCGGGGTCTAGTCCCTATAGTGGCACCGGGGAGCTGTTTTTT	CASSQDVPRAGSSPYSGTGELFF